One and the same sample provided the 27 T cell receptor beta chains below, sequenced in a study of type 1 and type 2 diabetes patients. The PCR template was genomic DNA. Amplification of the beta chain CDR3 used 30 forward and 13 reverse multiplex primers. TCRdb analysed the multiplex PCR reads with MiXCR anew, one entry per CDR3 protein. The table lists fewer than 350,000 distinct CDR3 sequences, more than 45% of them singletons. Sequenced sample: peripheral blood mononuclear cells (PBMCs). These TCRs come from a man between 18 and 35 years old with type 2 diabetes.

Worth noting for this clonotype: One base away lies a much larger clone, so this may be a sequencing read error. The rearrangement uses TRBV2 and TRBJ2-5, with D possibly matching TRBD2 (6 bases). The CDR3 spans 13 residues. Per germline, CDR1 SNHLY and CDR2 FYNNEI. This CDR3 reads CASSLASGETQHF. CDR3 sequence (DNA): TGTGCCAGCAGTCTAGCGAGCGGTGAGACCCAGCACTTC.

This clonotype was counted between two and nine times. This chain uses TRBV19 with TRBJ2-1; 8 nucleotides line up with TRBD2. V was clipped by 0 bases and J by 2 bases; unmatched bases: 6. The CDR3 runs to 17 residues. The V gene's germline CDR1 is LNHDA and CDR2 SQIVND (reference sequence). The CDR3 protein is CASSIDLRGRTYNEQFF. DNA of the CDR3: TGTGCCAGTAGTATAGATCTCCGCGGGAGGACCTACAATGAGCAGTTCTTC.

The J gene is TRBJ2-1, the V gene TRBV29-1; no reliable D call. CDR1 is SQVTM and CDR2 is ANQGSEA in the germline V gene. The CDR3 covers 15 residues. With 6 bases removed from V and 0 bases from J, the gap between germline ends came to 15 bases. The CDR3 spells CSVESSISSYNEQFF. The CDR3 DNA is TGCAGCGTCGAGAGCTCTATAAGCTCCTACAATGAGCAGTTCTTC.

The chain employs TRBV27 and TRBJ2-3; TRBD1 agrees at 8 bases. Germline V lookup: CDR1 MNHEY, CDR2 SMNVEV (reference sequence). The CDR3 length is 18 residues. V lost 0 bases to trimming and J lost 6 bases; unmatched junction nucleotides: 14. CDR3 amino acids: CASSLSMGTDRVLDTQYF. DNA of the CDR3: TGTGCCAGCAGTTTATCGATGGGCACGGACAGGGTTTTGGATACGCAGTATTTT.

The chain has TRBV19 and TRBJ2-2; D unclear. This CDR3 has 16 residues. CDR1 and CDR2 (germline): LNHDA, SQIVND (reference sequence). The V and J ends lost 0 bases and 6 bases respectively, with 14 bases between them. CDR3 region: CASSIDRPQLPGELFF. CDR3 nucleotide sequence: TGTGCCAGTAGTATAGATCGTCCCCAGTTGCCCGGGGAGCTGTTTTTT.

This clonotype was detected only a few times. The genes are TRBV7-2 and TRBJ1-5; D unresolved. Germline values: CDR1 SGHTA, CDR2 FQGNSA. The V end was cut by 5 bases, the J end by 7 bases, with 15 bases between. The CDR3 has 14 amino acids. CDR3 residues: CASSQIRSGQPQHF. The CDR3 region has the DNA TGTGCCAGCAGCCAAATCCGGTCCGGGCAGCCCCAGCATTTT.

This clonotype came up a few times. The V and J genes are TRBV19 and TRBJ2-2; 11 bases agree with TRBD2. V gave up 5 bases and J gave up 0 bases; unmatched junction bases: 14. This CDR3 has 20 amino acids. The germline V gene encodes CDR1 LNHDA and CDR2 SQIVND (reference sequence). The CDR3 sequence is CASSPQDASGGPSNTGELFF. In nucleotides, the CDR3 is TGTGCCAGTAGTCCCCAAGACGCTAGCGGGGGGCCCTCGAACACCGGGGAGCTGTTTTTT.

V usage is TRBV3-1 and J usage is TRBJ2-7, with D tentatively TRBD1 (5 bases). The CDR3 is 14 residues long. Trimming stripped 3 bases from V and 4 bases from J, with 13 bases between. Germline V gives CDR1 LGHDT, CDR2 YNNKEL (reference sequence). The CDR3 loop reads CASSHRERLYEQYF. CDR3 DNA: TGTGCCAGCAGCCACAGGGAAAGGTTGTACGAGCAGTACTTC.

This clonotype was observed a few times. This chain uses TRBV7-8 with TRBJ2-7; the match to TRBD2 covers 8 bases. From germline, CDR1 is SGHVS and CDR2 FQNEAQ. V lost 5 bases to trimming and J lost 1 base; unmatched junction nucleotides: 16. This CDR3 has 18 residues. In nucleotides, the CDR3 is TGTGCCAGCAGCACCTCCCAGATTAGCGGGGCCGGGTCCTACGAGCAGTACTTC. This gives the protein CASSTSQISGAGSYEQYF.

This clonotype was counted ten times or more. The chain has TRBV2 and TRBJ2-1; D is undetermined. There are 10 residues in the CDR3. The V gene lost 8 bases and the J gene lost 7 bases, with 6 bases spanning the gap. Germline V gene lookup returns CDR1 SNHLY and CDR2 FYNNEI. The CDR3 reads CASGENEQFF. The CDR3 bases are TGTGCCAGCGGAGAAAATGAGCAGTTCTTC.

This clonotype was seen a handful of times. The chain employs TRBV24-1 and TRBJ1-2; D gene unclear. Germline CDR1 reads KGHDR; CDR2 reads SFDVKD. The CDR3 loop spans 18 amino acids. Trimming took 2 bases from V and 4 from J, leaving 22 bases between them. CDR3 DNA: TGTGCCACCAGTGATTCCCAGAGATCAGGCGCCCTATTCTATGGCTACACCTTC. Its protein product is CATSDSQRSGALFYGYTF.

The sample holds many counts of this clonotype. The chain carries TRBV15 and TRBJ1-1; 7 nucleotides agree with TRBD1. The CDR3 sequence is 14 residues long. Trimming removed 3 bases from V and 1 base from J; junction bases left unmatched: 2. Germline CDR1 LNHNV, CDR2 YYDKDF (reference sequence). In DNA, the CDR3 is TGTGCCACCAGCAGGAGGACAGGGAACACTGAAGCTTTCTTT. Its protein is CATSRRTGNTEAFF.

The chain recombines TRBV19 with TRBJ2-3; D remains unclear. The CDR3 spans 14 residues. CDR1 is LNHDA, CDR2 SQIVND, per germline (reference sequence). Trimming removed 5 bases at V and 8 bases at J, with 17 bases between. The CDR3 DNA is TGTGCCAGTAGTCCCGACGCTCCAACCTCTACGCAGTATTTT. Protein: CASSPDAPTSTQYF.

Details on this clonotype: One base away lies a much larger clone, so this may be a sequencing read error. This chain uses TRBV25-1 with TRBJ2-5; D unclear. Germline V lookup: CDR1 MGHDK, CDR2 SYGVNS. Trimming pared 3 bases from V and 1 base from J, leaving 9 bases between. The CDR3 sequence is 14 residues long. The chain's CDR3 is CASSDPKGQETQYF. In nucleotides, the CDR3 is TGTGCCAGCAGTGACCCGAAGGGCCAAGAGACCCAGTACTTC.

The chain recombines TRBV7-2 with TRBJ2-1; weak D call: TRBD2 (6 bases). In germline, CDR1 is SGHTA, CDR2 FQGNSA. The CDR3 totals 15 residues. The ends were cut back, 3 bases at V and 10 bases at J, with 19 bases in the middle. As DNA, the CDR3 is TGTGCCAGCAGCTTTTACAGACTCGGTGGGGGGGAGCAGTTCTTC. This gives the protein CASSFYRLGGGEQFF.

This clonotype has only one observation. The CDR3 bases are TGTGCCACCAGTCGAGCAGGGAGTTCTAACGAGCAGTACTTC. Translating gives CATSRAGSSNEQYF. The J gene is TRBJ2-7, the V gene TRBV19, with D tentatively TRBD1 or TRBD2 (5 bases each). The V and J ends lost 10 bases and 5 bases respectively, with 21 bases between them. The CDR3 runs 14 residues. The V gene's germline CDR1 is LNHDA and CDR2 SQIVND (reference sequence).

This rearrangement joins TRBV19 to TRBJ1-4; D call uncertain. The germline CDR1 and CDR2 sequences are LNHDA and SQIVND (reference sequence). The CDR3 has 16 residues. V was pared by 6 bases and J by 2 bases, with 16 bases between. DNA of the CDR3: TGTGCCAGTAGCCGGACGGCGGGTACCACTAATGAAAAACTGTTTTTT. Encoded protein: CASSRTAGTTNEKLFF.

The chain uses TRBV30 and TRBJ2-1; D not resolved. Germline CDR1 reads GTSNPN; CDR2 reads SVGIG (reference sequence). Trimming left V 2 bases short and J 1 base short, with 18 bases between. The CDR3 runs 17 residues. CDR3: CAWSPSLPSSSYNEQFF. DNA of the CDR3: TGTGCCTGGAGTCCCAGTCTGCCATCCTCTTCCTACAATGAGCAGTTCTTC.

V gene TRBV4-2 combines with J gene TRBJ2-2; no firm D call. The CDR3 is 16 residues long. V lost 1 base and J lost 4, with 13 bases in between. From germline, CDR1 is LGHNA and CDR2 YNFKEQ. The CDR3 loop is CASSQGLQLSTGELFF. DNA of the CDR3: TGTGCCAGCAGCCAAGGTCTACAACTGAGCACCGGGGAGCTGTTTTTT.

The chain is built from TRBV15 and TRBJ2-2; D gene ambiguous. Per the germline V gene, CDR1 is LNHNV and CDR2 is YYDKDF (reference sequence). The CDR3 has 14 residues. The V gene lost 0 bases and the J gene lost 7 bases, with 9 bases spanning the gap. In DNA form, the CDR3 reads TGTGCCACCAGCAGAGATGTAGGGATCGGGGAGCTGTTTTTT. It encodes CATSRDVGIGELFF.

The rearrangement joins TRBV30 to TRBJ2-7, with D maybe TRBD1 (6 bases). Germline lookup yields CDR1 GTSNPN and CDR2 SVGIG (reference sequence). There are 14 residues in the CDR3. Trimming took 8 bases from V and 6 from J, leaving 23 bases between them. The CDR3 nucleotides are TGTGCCAGTACTGACAGGCCTGGACCCTTCGAGCAGTACTTC. This sequence encodes CASTDRPGPFEQYF.

The chain carries TRBV19 and TRBJ2-1; D gene ambiguous. Trimming removed 5 bases at V and 3 bases at J, with 14 bases between. The germline gives CDR1 LNHDA, CDR2 SQIVND (reference sequence). The CDR3 sequence is 15 residues long. CDR3 loop: CASSWTVLDYNEQFF. The DNA of the CDR3 is TGTGCCAGTAGTTGGACGGTGCTCGACTACAATGAGCAGTTCTTC.

Points on this clonotype: The junction and the germline gene differ at one end; a read error may be behind it. This chain connects TRBV6-6 to TRBJ2-1, with 16 bases that match TRBD2. Germline V gene sequence: CDR1 MNHNY, CDR2 SVGAGI (reference sequence). The CDR3 covers 18 residues. CDR3 loop: CAISEILGLAGGFNEQFF. CDR3 bases: TGTGCCATCAGTGAAATCCTGGGACTAGCGGGAGGGTTCAATGAGCAGTTCTTC.

This clonotype was counted ten times or more. The rearrangement joins TRBV2 to TRBJ1-2; D call uncertain. The germline V gene has CDR1 SNHLY and CDR2 FYNNEI. The CDR3 consists of 13 residues. Trimming took 8 bases from V and 3 from J, leaving 13 bases between them. The CDR3 DNA is TGTGCCAGCTTTCGGGTGAACGACTATGGCTACACCTTC. Translated, it gives CASFRVNDYGYTF.

This rearrangement joins TRBV7-6 to TRBJ1-4; D remains unclear. The V and J ends lost 5 bases and 5 bases respectively, with 12 bases between them. CDR3 length equals 14 residues. Germline V CDR1 and CDR2: SGHVS, FNYEAQ. The CDR3 region is CASSPGLGNEKLFF. DNA for the CDR3: TGTGCCAGCAGCCCAGGTTTAGGGAATGAAAAACTGTTTTTT.

The J gene is TRBJ2-1, the V gene TRBV30; 10 bases map to TRBD2. Germline CDR1 and CDR2: GTSNPN and SVGIG (reference sequence). The V segment lost 4 bases and the J segment 9 bases; nucleotides outside the gene matches: 6. This CDR3 is 13 amino acids long. For the CDR3, the DNA is TGTGCCTGGACCCTAGCGGGAGAGGGTGAGCAGTTCTTC. This sequence encodes CAWTLAGEGEQFF.

The chain links TRBV4-3 to TRBJ1-2, with a tentative D call TRBD1 (5 bases). The CDR3 totals 12 residues. With 0 bases removed from V and 7 bases from J, the gap between germline ends came to 6 bases. Germline lookup yields CDR1 LGHNA and CDR2 YSLEER. CDR3 DNA: TGCGCCAGCAGCCAAGAGGGGGGTGGCTACACCTTC. Protein sequence: CASSQEGGGYTF.